Following are 18 T cell receptor beta chains from one sample sequenced in a study of control samples from healthy donors and cancer patients. Profiled with immunoSEQ multiplex PCR; TCRdb holds only in-frame clones, not every one. Among 90,000 to 100,000 clones, around 84% were seen once, and the ten largest hold around 35%. The sequenced sample was PBMCs. These receptors were collected from a man aged 70 or older with lung cancer.

This chain links TRBV27 with TRBJ2-3; 10 bases align to TRBD1. Germline V gives CDR1 MNHEY, CDR2 SMNVEV (reference sequence). CDR3 length: 14 residues. The trim removed 5 bases at V and 6 bases at J, leaving 5 bases unmatched. The CDR3, as DNA: TGTGCCAGCAGTCGACAGGGGGCAGGGGATACGCAGTATTTT. Its translation: CASSRQGAGDTQYF.

This chain links TRBV7-9 with TRBJ2-3; D remains unclear. The CDR3 loop spans 13 amino acids. Per germline, CDR1 SEHNR and CDR2 FQNEAQ (reference sequence). V was shortened by 6 bases and J by 6 bases, with 13 bases between the two germline ends. The CDR3, as DNA: TGTGCCAGCAGTCCAAAGTCGACCGATACGCAGTATTTT. Protein: CASSPKSTDTQYF.

This clone was seen a single time. The CDR3 loop reads CASRLGTSGGNEEQFF. The CDR3 region has the DNA TGTGCCAGCAGGCTTGGGACTAGCGGGGGTAATGAGGAGCAGTTCTTC. V gene TRBV7-8 combines with J gene TRBJ2-1; TRBD2 agrees at 14 bases. The length of the CDR3 is 16 residues. The V gene's germline CDR1 is SGHVS and CDR2 FQNEAQ. Germline trimming cut 6 bases from V and 10 bases from J; bases unmatched to any gene: 11.

This chain connects TRBV25-1 to TRBJ1-2; D might be TRBD1 (5 bases). There are 15 residues in the CDR3. Germline CDR1 reads MGHDK; CDR2 reads SYGVNS. Deletions cut 4 bases from V and 3 bases from J, with 15 bases between. DNA for the CDR3: TGTGCCAGCAGTGTCTACAGGAGAGAGGACTATGGCTACACCTTC. The encoded protein is CASSVYRREDYGYTF.

This sequence joins TRBV7-8 and TRBJ2-3, with a possible D match to TRBD1 (6 bases). The V gene's germline CDR1 is SGHVS and CDR2 FQNEAQ. V was pared by 1 base and J by 4 bases, with 9 bases between. The CDR3 contains 14 residues. The CDR3 region is CASSLDRVADTQYF. The CDR3 DNA reads as TGTGCCAGCAGCTTAGACAGGGTGGCAGATACGCAGTATTTT.

The chain uses TRBV24-1 and TRBJ1-4; 10 bases align to TRBD1. This CDR3 is built from 15 residues. The V gene's germline CDR1 is KGHDR and CDR2 SFDVKD. V gave up 1 base and J gave up 7 bases; unmatched junction bases: 2. The CDR3 sequence is CATSDFDRGLEKLFF. The DNA for the CDR3 is TGTGCCACCAGTGATTTCGACAGGGGGCTTGAAAAACTGTTTTTT.

The J gene is TRBJ1-2, the V gene TRBV4-1; D not resolved. V lost 4 bases and J 0 bases, leaving 12 bases between the germline ends. This CDR3 comprises 15 residues. CDR1 is MGHRA and CDR2 is YSYEKL in the germline V gene. This CDR3 reads CASSLSQSANYGYTF. Written as DNA, the CDR3 is TGCGCCAGCAGCCTTTCCCAATCAGCTAACTATGGCTACACCTTC.

This clone has just one count. The rearrangement uses TRBV4-2 and TRBJ1-5; no reliable D call. Germline lookup yields CDR1 LGHNA and CDR2 YNFKEQ. The CDR3 sequence is 15 residues long. Trimming shortened V by 1 base and J by 6 bases, and 13 bases separated the two germline ends. This CDR3 reads CASSQVLEWGQPQHF. The DNA of the CDR3 is TGTGCCAGCAGCCAAGTTTTAGAGTGGGGTCAGCCCCAGCATTTT.

J is TRBJ1-1 and V is TRBV6-5, with 7 nucleotides matching TRBD1. The CDR3 spans 15 residues. V was clipped by 6 bases and J by 2 bases; unmatched bases: 9. The germline CDR1 and CDR2 sequences are MNHEY and SVGAGI. The CDR3 is CASRDRSSPNTEAFF. As DNA, the CDR3 is TGTGCCAGCAGGGACAGGTCGTCCCCTAACACTGAAGCTTTCTTT.

Regarding this clone: An end of the junction does not agree with germline; a read error may underlie this. The CDR3: CASTIGRGVKTQYF. In nucleotides, the CDR3 is TGTGCTAGCACCATAGGGCGGGGGGTAAAGACCCAGTACTTC. The rearrangement uses TRBV7-7 and TRBJ2-5; 8 bases line up with TRBD2. CDR1 is SSHAT and CDR2 is FNYEAQ in the germline V gene (reference sequence). CDR3 length: 14 residues.

The CDR3 sequence: CASSKVSGRDTGELFF. The CDR3 bases are TGTGCCAGCAGCAAAGTTTCAGGGAGGGACACCGGGGAGCTGTTTTTT. V gene TRBV21-1 combines with J gene TRBJ2-2; the table's D call of TRBD2 was not tested on the DNA. TRBV21-1 is marked as a pseudogene. The CDR3 sequence is 16 residues long.

The chain employs TRBV21-1 and TRBJ2-6; the table's D call, TRBD2, has no DNA check behind it. TRBV21-1 is a listed pseudogene. The CDR3 runs 19 residues. CDR3 in DNA: TGTGCCAATACGACTAGCGGGGGCCGGAAAAGCTCTGGGGCCAACGTCCTGACTTTC. It codes for CANTTSGGRKSSGANVLTF.

The rearrangement uses TRBV24-1 and TRBJ1-1; 12 nucleotides agree with TRBD1. With 5 bases clipped from V and 14 bases from J, the junction kept 8 bases outside the gene matches. The germline V gene encodes CDR1 KGHDR and CDR2 SFDVKD. The CDR3 contains 13 residues. This chain's CDR3 is CATSAGQGAIIFF. CDR3 nucleotide sequence: TGTGCCACCAGTGCGGGACAGGGGGCGATCATATTCTTT.

This clone was recorded once. The V call is TRBV2, the J call TRBJ2-3; D uncertain. Trimming removed 6 bases at V and 10 bases at J, with 8 bases between. CDR1 and CDR2 from the germline V gene are SNHLY and FYNNEI. The CDR3 contains 10 residues. DNA for the CDR3: TGTGCCAGCAGGGCTGAGGCGCAGTATTTT. This encodes CASRAEAQYF.

This clone came up once. The chain recombines TRBV5-4 with TRBJ2-7; 11 bases line up with TRBD2. V shed 7 bases, J shed 3 bases, and the junction held 9 bases outside the gene matches. Germline V lookup: CDR1 SGHNT, CDR2 YYREEE (reference sequence). This CDR3 has 15 amino acids. This CDR3 is CASSATSGVIYEQYF. The CDR3 DNA reads as TGTGCCAGCTCAGCGACTAGCGGGGTAATCTACGAGCAGTACTTC.

The chain combines TRBV6-6 with TRBJ2-7, with D possibly TRBD1 on 6 matching bases. Germline V CDR1 and CDR2: MNHNY, SVGAGI (reference sequence). The CDR3 is 13 residues long. Trimming left V 6 bases short and J 5 bases short, with 14 bases between. CDR3 amino acids: CASSQQGYDEQYF. The CDR3 bases are TGTGCCAGCAGCCAACAGGGTTACGACGAGCAGTACTTC.

The V and J genes are TRBV5-6 and TRBJ1-2, with D possibly being TRBD1 (5 bases). CDR3 length: 14 amino acids. Germline CDR1 is SGHDT and CDR2 is YYEEEE. V shed 4 bases and J shed 5 bases, with 15 bases lying between them. In DNA, the CDR3 is TGTGCCAGCAGCATCGTGGGGACGGATTATGGCTACACCTTC. Protein sequence: CASSIVGTDYGYTF.

As for this clone: The sample has other DNA sequences that encode this CDR3 too. This chain joins TRBV9 and TRBJ1-2, with 7 bases fitting TRBD1. V lost 0 bases and J lost 1; bases outside the gene matches: 3. The CDR3 has 15 residues. CDR1 and CDR2 from the germline V gene are SGDLS and YYNGEE. In DNA form, the CDR3 reads TGTGCCAGCAGCGTAGGGACAGGAGTTAACTATGGCTACACCTTC. This sequence encodes CASSVGTGVNYGYTF.